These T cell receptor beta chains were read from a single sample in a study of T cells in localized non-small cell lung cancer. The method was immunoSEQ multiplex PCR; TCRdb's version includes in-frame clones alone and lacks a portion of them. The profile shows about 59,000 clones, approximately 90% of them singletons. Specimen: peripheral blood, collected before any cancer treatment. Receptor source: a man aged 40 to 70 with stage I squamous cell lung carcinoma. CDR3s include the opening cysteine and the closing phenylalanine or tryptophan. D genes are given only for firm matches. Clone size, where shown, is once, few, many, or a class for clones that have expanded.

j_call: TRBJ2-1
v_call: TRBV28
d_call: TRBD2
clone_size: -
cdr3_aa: CASSPSGSGGLDEQFF
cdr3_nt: TGTGCCAGCAGTCCTTCGGGTAGCGGGGGGTTGGATGAGCAGTTCTTC

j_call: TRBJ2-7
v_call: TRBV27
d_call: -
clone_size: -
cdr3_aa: CASSLSGRGFYEQYF
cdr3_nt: TGTGCCAGCAGTTTATCAGGCAGGGGCTTCTACGAGCAGTACTTC

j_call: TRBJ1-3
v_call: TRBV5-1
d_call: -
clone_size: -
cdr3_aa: CASSLVAQGSGNTIYF
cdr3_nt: TGCGCCAGCAGCTTGGTTGCGCAGGGTTCAGGAAACACCATATATTTT

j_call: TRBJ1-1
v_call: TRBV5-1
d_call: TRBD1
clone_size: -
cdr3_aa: CASTGGARNTEAFF
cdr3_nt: TGCGCCAGCACAGGGGGCGCACGGAACACTGAAGCTTTCTTT

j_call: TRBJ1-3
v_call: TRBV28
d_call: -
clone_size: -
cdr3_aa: CASSGASHFSGNTIYF
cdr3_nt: TGTGCCAGCAGCGGGGCCTCACATTTCTCTGGAAACACCATATATTTT

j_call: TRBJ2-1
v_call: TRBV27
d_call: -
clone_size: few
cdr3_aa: CASSSDLGEQFF
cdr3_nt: TGTGCCAGCAGTTCGGACCTCGGAGAGCAGTTCTTC

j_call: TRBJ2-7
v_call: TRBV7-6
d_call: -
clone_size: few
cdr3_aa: CASSRAFDEQYF
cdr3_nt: TGTGCCAGCAGCCGAGCGTTCGACGAGCAGTACTTC

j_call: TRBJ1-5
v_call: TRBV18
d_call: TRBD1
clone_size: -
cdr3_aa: CASSPQQGAVDQPQHF
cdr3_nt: TGTGCCAGCTCACCTCAACAGGGGGCGGTTGATCAGCCCCAGCATTTT

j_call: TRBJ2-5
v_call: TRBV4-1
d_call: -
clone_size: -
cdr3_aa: CASSQDRGRETQYF
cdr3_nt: TGCGCCAGCAGCCAAGACAGGGGAAGAGAGACCCAGTACTTC

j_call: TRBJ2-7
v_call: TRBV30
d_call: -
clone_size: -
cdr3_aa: CAWSVGTDRSYEQYF
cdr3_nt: TGTGCCTGGAGTGTTGGTACTGACAGATCCTACGAGCAGTACTTC

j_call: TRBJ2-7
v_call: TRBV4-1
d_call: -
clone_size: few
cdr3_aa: CASSQGARGKGEQYF
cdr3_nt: TGCGCCAGCAGCCAAGGGGCACGGGGGAAGGGCGAGCAGTACTTC

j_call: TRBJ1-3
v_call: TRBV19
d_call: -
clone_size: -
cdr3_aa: CASTNSRGGFGNTIYF
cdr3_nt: TGTGCCAGTACCAATTCAAGAGGAGGGTTCGGAAACACCATATATTTT

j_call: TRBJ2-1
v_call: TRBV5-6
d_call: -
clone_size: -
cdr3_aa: CASSLLGFNEQFF
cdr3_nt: TGTGCCAGCAGCTTATTAGGTTTTAATGAGCAGTTCTTC

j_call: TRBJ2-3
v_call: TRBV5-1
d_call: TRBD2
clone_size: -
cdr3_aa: CASSLTGTSGRATDTQYF
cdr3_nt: TGCGCCAGCAGCTTGACCGGGACTAGCGGGAGGGCCACAGATACGCAGTATTTT

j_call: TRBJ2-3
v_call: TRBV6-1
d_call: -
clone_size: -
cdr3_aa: CASSEPNTDTQYF
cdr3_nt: TGTGCCAGCAGTGAACCGAACACAGATACGCAGTATTTT

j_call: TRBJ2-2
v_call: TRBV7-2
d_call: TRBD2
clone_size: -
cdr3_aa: CASSFVTSGTGELFF
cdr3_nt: TGTGCCAGCAGCTTCGTGACTAGCGGCACCGGGGAGCTGTTTTTT

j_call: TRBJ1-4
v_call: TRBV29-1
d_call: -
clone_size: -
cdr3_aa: CSVLGTFDGEKLFF
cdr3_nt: TGCAGCGTCCTTGGGACTTTCGACGGAGAAAAACTGTTTTTT

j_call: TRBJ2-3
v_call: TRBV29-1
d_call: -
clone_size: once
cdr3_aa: CSVEILDTQYF
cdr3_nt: TGCAGCGTTGAAATACTGGATACGCAGTATTTT

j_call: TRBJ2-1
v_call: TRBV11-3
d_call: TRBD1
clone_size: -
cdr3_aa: CASSLGTGTYNEQFF
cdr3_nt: TGTGCCAGCAGCTTAGGGACAGGGACTTACAATGAGCAGTTCTTC

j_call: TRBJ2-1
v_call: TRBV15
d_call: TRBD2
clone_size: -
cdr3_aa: CATSRELRTSALSSYNEQFF
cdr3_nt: TGTGCCACCAGCAGAGAATTAAGGACTAGCGCCTTGAGCTCCTACAATGAGCAGTTCTTC

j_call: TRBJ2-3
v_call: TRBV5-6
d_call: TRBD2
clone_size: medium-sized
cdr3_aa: CASSPGTSGTDTQYF
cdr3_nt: TGTGCCAGCAGCCCCGGGACTAGCGGGACAGATACGCAGTATTTT

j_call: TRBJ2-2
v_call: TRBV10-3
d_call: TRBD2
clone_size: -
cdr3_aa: CAISLTLAGGPDTGELFF
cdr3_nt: TGTGCCATCAGTCTCACCCTAGCGGGAGGGCCGGACACCGGGGAGCTGTTTTTT

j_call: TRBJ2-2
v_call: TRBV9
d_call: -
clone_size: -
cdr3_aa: CASSDFSRQEGTGELFF
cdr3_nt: TGTGCCAGCAGCGATTTTTCCCGACAGGAGGGCACCGGGGAGCTGTTTTTT

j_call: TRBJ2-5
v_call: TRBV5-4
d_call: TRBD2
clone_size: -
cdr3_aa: CASSWDYGETQYF
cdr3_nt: TGTGCCAGCAGCTGGGACTATGGAGAGACCCAGTACTTC

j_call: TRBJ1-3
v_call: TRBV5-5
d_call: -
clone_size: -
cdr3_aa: CASSLMVGQGGNTIYF
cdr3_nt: TGTGCCAGCAGCTTGATGGTGGGGCAAGGCGGAAACACCATATATTTT

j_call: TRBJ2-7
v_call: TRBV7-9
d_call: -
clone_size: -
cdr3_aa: CASSPLGAYPTPRKQYF
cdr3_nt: TGTGCCAGCAGCCCGTTAGGGGCCTACCCGACGCCGAGGAAGCAGTACTTC

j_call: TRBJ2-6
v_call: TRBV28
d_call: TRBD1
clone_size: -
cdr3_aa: CASTQGLLSGANVLTF
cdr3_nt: TGTGCCTCAACACAGGGGCTCCTATCTGGGGCCAACGTCCTGACTTTC

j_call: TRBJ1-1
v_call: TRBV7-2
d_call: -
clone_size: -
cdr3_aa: CASSQYSGPNTEAFF
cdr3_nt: TGTGCCAGCAGCCAATACTCCGGGCCGAACACTGAAGCTTTCTTT

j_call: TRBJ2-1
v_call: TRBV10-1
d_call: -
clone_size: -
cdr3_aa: CASSLANSYNEQFF
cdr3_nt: TGCGCCAGCAGTTTAGCAAACTCATACAATGAGCAGTTCTTC

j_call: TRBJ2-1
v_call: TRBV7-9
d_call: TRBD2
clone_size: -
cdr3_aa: CASSLADGLARTYNEQFF
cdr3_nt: TGTGCCAGCAGCTTAGCGGATGGACTAGCGAGAACCTACAATGAGCAGTTCTTC

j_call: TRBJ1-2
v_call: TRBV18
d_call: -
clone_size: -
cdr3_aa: CASSPMGDYGYTF
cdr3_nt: TGTGCCAGCTCACCAATGGGTGACTATGGCTACACCTTC

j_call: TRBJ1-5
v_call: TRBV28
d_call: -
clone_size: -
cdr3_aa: CASSFRHTAYSNQPQHF
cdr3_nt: TGTGCCAGCAGTTTTAGACATACGGCCTATAGCAATCAGCCCCAGCATTTT

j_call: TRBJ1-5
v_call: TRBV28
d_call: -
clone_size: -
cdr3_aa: CASGTPGRQPQHF
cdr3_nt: TGTGCCAGCGGGACCCCCGGGCGACAGCCCCAGCATTTT

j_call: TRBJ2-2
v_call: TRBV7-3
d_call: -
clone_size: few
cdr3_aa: CASSLNGNTGELFF
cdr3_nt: TGTGCCAGCAGCTTAAATGGGAACACCGGGGAGCTGTTTTTT

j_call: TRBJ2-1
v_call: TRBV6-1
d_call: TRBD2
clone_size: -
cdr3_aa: CASSDRGRASYNEQFF
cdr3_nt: TGTGCCAGCAGTGACCGCGGGAGGGCCTCCTACAATGAGCAGTTCTTC

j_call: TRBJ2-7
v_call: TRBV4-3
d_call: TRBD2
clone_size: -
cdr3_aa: CASSQDRAGGGYEQYF
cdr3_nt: TGCGCCAGCAGCCAAGATAGAGCGGGAGGGGGGTACGAGCAGTACTTC

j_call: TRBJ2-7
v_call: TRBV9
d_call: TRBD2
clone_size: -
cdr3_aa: CASSPSGREYEQYF
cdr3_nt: TGTGCCAGCAGCCCTAGCGGGAGAGAGTACGAGCAGTACTTC

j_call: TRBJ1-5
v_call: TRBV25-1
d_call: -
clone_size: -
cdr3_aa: CASSEQGLHQPQHF
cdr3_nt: TGTGCCAGCAGTGAACAGGGGCTCCATCAGCCCCAGCATTTT

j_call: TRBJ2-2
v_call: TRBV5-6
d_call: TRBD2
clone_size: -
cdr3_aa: CASSLVASGDTGELFF
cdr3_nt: TGTGCCAGCAGCTTGGTGGCTAGCGGGGACACCGGGGAGCTGTTTTTT

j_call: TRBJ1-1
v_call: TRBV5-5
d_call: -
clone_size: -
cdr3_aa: CASSLAFRSMNTEAFF
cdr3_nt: TGTGCCAGCAGCTTGGCATTTCGATCAATGAACACTGAAGCTTTCTTT

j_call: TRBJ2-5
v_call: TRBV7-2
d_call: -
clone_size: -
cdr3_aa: CASSLAGDETQYF
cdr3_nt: TGTGCCAGCAGCTTAGCAGGGGATGAGACCCAGTACTTC

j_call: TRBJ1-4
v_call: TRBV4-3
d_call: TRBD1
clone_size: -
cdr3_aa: CASSHGGTGQSAELFF
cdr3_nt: TGCGCCAGCAGCCATGGGGGAACGGGACAGTCCGCGGAACTGTTTTTT

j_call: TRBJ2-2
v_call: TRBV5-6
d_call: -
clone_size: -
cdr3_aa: CASTSPGNRRTGELFF
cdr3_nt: TGTGCCAGCACCTCCCCCGGGAACCGGAGGACCGGGGAGCTGTTTTTT

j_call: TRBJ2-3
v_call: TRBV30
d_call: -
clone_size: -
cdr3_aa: CAWSSSTDTQYF
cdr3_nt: TGTGCCTGGAGTAGCAGCACAGATACGCAGTATTTT

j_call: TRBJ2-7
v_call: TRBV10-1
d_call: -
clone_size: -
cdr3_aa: CASSLGQAGDYEQYF
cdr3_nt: TGCGCCAGCAGCCTCGGACAGGCGGGGGACTACGAGCAGTACTTC

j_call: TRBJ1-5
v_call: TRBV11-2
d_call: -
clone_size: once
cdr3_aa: CASSLNDAQPQHF
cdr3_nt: TGTGCCAGCAGCTTGAACGACGCTCAGCCCCAGCATTTT

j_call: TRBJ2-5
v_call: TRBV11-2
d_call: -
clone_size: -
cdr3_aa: CASSLEREQTQYF
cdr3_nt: TGTGCCAGCAGCTTAGAAAGGGAACAGACCCAGTACTTC

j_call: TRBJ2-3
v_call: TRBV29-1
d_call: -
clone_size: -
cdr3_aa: CSVAGLPTDTQYF
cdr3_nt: TGCAGCGTTGCGGGTCTGCCCACAGATACGCAGTATTTT

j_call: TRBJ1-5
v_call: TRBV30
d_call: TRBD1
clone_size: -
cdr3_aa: CACDREGNQPQHF
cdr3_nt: TGTGCCTGCGACAGGGAGGGTAATCAGCCCCAGCATTTT

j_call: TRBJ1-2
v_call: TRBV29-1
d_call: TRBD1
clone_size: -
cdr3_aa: CSVVIGQGRGYTF
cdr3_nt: TGCAGCGTTGTTATAGGACAGGGAAGAGGCTACACCTTC

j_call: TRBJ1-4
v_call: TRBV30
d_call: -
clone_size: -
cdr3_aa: CAWSRTEEKLFF
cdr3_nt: TGTGCCTGGAGCCGTACAGAGGAAAAACTGTTTTTT

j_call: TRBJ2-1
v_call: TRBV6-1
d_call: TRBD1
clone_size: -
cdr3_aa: CASSATGGYYNEQFF
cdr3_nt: TGTGCCAGCAGCGCGACAGGGGGATACTACAATGAGCAGTTCTTC

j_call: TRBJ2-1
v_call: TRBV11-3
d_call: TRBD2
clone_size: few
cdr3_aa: CASSPTGLAANEQFF
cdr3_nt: TGTGCCAGCAGCCCCACGGGACTAGCGGCCAATGAGCAGTTCTTC

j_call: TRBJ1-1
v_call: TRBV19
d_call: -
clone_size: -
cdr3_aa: CASSIPGLWAEAFF
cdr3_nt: TGTGCCAGTAGTATCCCAGGGCTGTGGGCTGAAGCTTTCTTT

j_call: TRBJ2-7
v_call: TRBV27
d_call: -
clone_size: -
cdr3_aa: CASSLKMLGGNMPSYEQYF
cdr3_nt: TGTGCCAGCAGTTTAAAAATGCTTGGGGGGAACATGCCCTCCTACGAGCAGTACTTC

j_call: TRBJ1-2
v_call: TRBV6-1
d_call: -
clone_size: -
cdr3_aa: CASSPSENNYGYTF
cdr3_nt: TGTGCCAGCAGCCCGAGCGAGAACAACTATGGCTACACCTTC

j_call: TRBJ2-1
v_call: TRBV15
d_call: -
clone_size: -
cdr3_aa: CATRGTSSYNEQFF
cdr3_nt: TGTGCCACCAGGGGTACGAGCTCCTACAATGAGCAGTTCTTC